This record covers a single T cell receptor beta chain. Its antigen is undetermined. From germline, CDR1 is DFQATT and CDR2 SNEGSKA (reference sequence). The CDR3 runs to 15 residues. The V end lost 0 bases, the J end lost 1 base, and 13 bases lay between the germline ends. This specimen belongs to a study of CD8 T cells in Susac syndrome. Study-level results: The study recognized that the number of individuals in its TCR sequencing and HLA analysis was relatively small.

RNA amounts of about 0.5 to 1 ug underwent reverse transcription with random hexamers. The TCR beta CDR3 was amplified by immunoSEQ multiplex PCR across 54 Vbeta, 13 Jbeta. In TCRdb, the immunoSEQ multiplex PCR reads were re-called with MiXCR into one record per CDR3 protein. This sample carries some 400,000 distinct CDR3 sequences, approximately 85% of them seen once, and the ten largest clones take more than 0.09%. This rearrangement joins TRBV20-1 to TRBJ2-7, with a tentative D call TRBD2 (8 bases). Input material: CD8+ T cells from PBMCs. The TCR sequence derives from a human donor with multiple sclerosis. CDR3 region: CSAREQGTRSYEQYF. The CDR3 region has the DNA TGCAGTGCTAGAGAACAGGGGACTAGATCCTACGAGCAGTACTTC.